This T cell receptor beta chain was captured by sequencing in a study of T cell repertoires in cytomegalovirus infection. Turning to the study itself: It can be stated that public TCR beta signatures indicated CMV infection as well as a matching HLA type.

Notes on this clonotype: The antigen is undetermined.

Study-level findings and limits: Dominating the ex vivo response were HLA-C-restricted CMV-specific TCR beta clonotypes.

TCRdb re-analysed the reads in MiXCR, keeping a single row per CDR3 protein. Found here are about 250,000 distinct CDR3 sequences, about a sixth of them singletons; the top ten hold around 47%. The TCR comes from a human donor in good health (CMV status not recorded). Some clones in this sample may be carry-over from other donors' samples. The specimen was CD8+ T cells from PBMCs.

The CDR3: CASSRMPTYYEQYF. The DNA for the CDR3 is TGTGCCAGCAGTCGGATGCCGACATACTACGAGCAGTACTTC. The chain joins TRBV12-3 or TRBV12-4 to TRBJ2-7; unclear D gene. CDR3 length: 14 amino acids. Between the trimmed V and J ends, which lost 5 bases and 3 bases, there was a span of 14 bases.